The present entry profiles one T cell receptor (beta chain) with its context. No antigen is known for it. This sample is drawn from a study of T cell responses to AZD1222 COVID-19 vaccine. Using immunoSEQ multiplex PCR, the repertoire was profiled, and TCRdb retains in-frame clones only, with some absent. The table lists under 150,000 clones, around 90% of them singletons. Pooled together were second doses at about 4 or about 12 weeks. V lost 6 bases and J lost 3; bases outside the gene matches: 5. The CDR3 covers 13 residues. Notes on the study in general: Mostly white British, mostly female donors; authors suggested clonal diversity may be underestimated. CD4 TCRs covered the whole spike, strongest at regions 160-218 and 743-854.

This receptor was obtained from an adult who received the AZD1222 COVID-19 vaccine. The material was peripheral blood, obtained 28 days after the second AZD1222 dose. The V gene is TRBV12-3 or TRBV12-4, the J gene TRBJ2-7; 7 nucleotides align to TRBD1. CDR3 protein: CASRSGQDYEQYF. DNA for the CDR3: TGTGCCAGCAGAAGCGGACAGGACTACGAGCAGTACTTC.